Given below is one T cell receptor (beta chain) in context. Its antigen is unknown. TCRdb keeps only in-frame clones here, not all; method: immunoSEQ multiplex PCR. The sample has about 80,000 clones, about 79% seen once. These data originate in a study of radiotherapy plus CTLA-4 blockade in lung cancer. Study-level information: Objective responses emerged in about 20% of patients, and around 31% attained disease control.

Focal radiation and CTLA-4 blockade (ipilimumab) were tested in chemo-refractory metastatic non-small-cell lung cancer patients. Study conclusions and caveats: Reports state that early shifts in blood T cell clones, with interferon-beta, best predicted response.

From germline, CDR1 is ENHRY and CDR2 SYGVKD. CDR3 length equals 13 residues. Sequencing used peripheral blood, obtained from a patient treated with radiotherapy plus ipilimumab. This sequence joins TRBV10-3 and TRBJ2-5, with 9 bases fitting TRBD1. The closer fit of TRBJ2-7 to the DNA end suggests the J call may be wrong. This sequence was found in a human donor with non-small cell lung cancer whose response to radiotherapy plus ipilimumab could not be evaluated. Some clones in this sample may be carry-over from other donors' samples. CDR3 nucleotide sequence: TGTGCCACCTCGGGACAGGGAACCTACGAGCAGTACTTC. Protein sequence: CATSGQGTYEQYF.